These T cell receptor beta chains were read from a single sample in a study of long-term antiretroviral therapy in people with HIV. Clones were read by immunoSEQ multiplex PCR, and TCRdb kept only the in-frame ones, dropping some. Altogether 30,000 or so clones are present, approximately 83% being singletons, with the ten largest covering roughly 3.5%. The specimen was unsorted PBMCs, collected 0.8 years before starting antiretroviral therapy. These receptors all stem from a man between 18 and 35 years old with HIV. CDR3s include the opening cysteine and the closing phenylalanine or tryptophan. D genes are given only for firm matches. Rows may omit the clone size; those that give it use once, few, many or a size class.

abundance,j_gene,v_gene,d_gene,CDR3aa,CDR3nt
.,TRBJ1-2,TRBV7-3,.,CASSLYPPDDYGYTF,TGTGCCAGCAGCTTATACCCCCCTGACGACTATGGCTACACCTTC
few,TRBJ2-7,TRBV7-6,TRBD2,CASSLDPGRSEEQYF,TGTGCCAGCAGCTTAGATCCCGGGAGGTCGGAGGAGCAGTACTTC
.,TRBJ2-7,TRBV5-1,.,CASSTLGSQPYEQYF,TGCGCCAGCAGCACTCTCGGGTCACAGCCCTACGAGCAGTACTTC
.,TRBJ1-2,TRBV7-9,TRBD1,CASSGRDRATLGYTF,TGTGCCAGCAGCGGACGGGACAGGGCGACGTTAGGCTACACCTTC
once,TRBJ2-7,TRBV6-5,.,CASSGTGFYEQYF,TGTGCCAGCAGTGGCACAGGGTTCTACGAGCAGTACTTC
.,TRBJ2-3,TRBV18,.,CASSPGGTDTQYF,TGTGCCAGCTCCCCGGGAGGCACAGATACGCAGTATTTT
few,TRBJ2-7,TRBV6-1,.,CASGPKGAYEQYF,TGTGCCAGCGGTCCGAAAGGCGCCTACGAGCAGTACTTC
.,TRBJ1-1,TRBV6-1,.,CASSGLWGVEAFF,TGTGCCAGCAGTGGTTTGTGGGGGGTTGAAGCTTTCTTT
once,TRBJ1-1,TRBV7-9,.,CASSPQGFANTEAFF,TGTGCCAGCAGCCCCCAGGGGTTCGCCAACACTGAAGCTTTCTTT
.,TRBJ2-1,TRBV11-2,TRBD2,CASSLGGGPEQFF,TGTGCCAGCAGCTTAGGCGGGGGGCCTGAGCAGTTCTTC
.,TRBJ1-1,TRBV7-6,.,CASSSTRRTEAFF,TGTGCCAGCAGCTCTACAAGGCGGACTGAAGCTTTCTTT
once,TRBJ2-7,TRBV9,.,CASSVQSGEQYF,TGTGCCAGCAGCGTACAGTCGGGCGAGCAGTACTTC
.,TRBJ1-4,TRBV6-6,.,CASISWDRGEKLFF,TGTGCCAGCATATCTTGGGACCGGGGGGAAAAACTGTTTTTT
.,TRBJ2-3,TRBV15,.,CATRRLVGLDTQYF,TGTGCCACCAGGCGACTAGTGGGTTTGGATACGCAGTATTTT
.,TRBJ1-1,TRBV4-2,.,CASSQEPGANTEAFF,TGTGCCAGCAGCCAAGAACCGGGGGCGAACACTGAAGCTTTCTTT
.,TRBJ2-7,TRBV7-3,.,CASSNGGGQYF,TGTGCCAGCAGTAACGGGGGAGGGCAGTACTTC
.,TRBJ1-3,TRBV7-6,.,CASSLQTGRIGNTIYF,TGTGCCAGCAGCTTACAGACGGGCAGGATTGGAAACACCATATATTTT
.,TRBJ1-2,TRBV7-2,TRBD1,CASSPGTENGYTF,TGTGCCAGCAGCCCAGGGACAGAGAATGGCTACACCTTC
.,TRBJ2-4,TRBV5-6,TRBD2,CASSGPLAGGFSDIQYF,TGTGCCAGCAGCGGACCACTAGCGGGGGGCTTTAGTGACATTCAGTACTTC
.,TRBJ1-5,TRBV19,TRBD1,CASSYLDRGNQPQHF,TGTGCCAGTAGTTATCTGGACAGGGGTAATCAGCCCCAGCATTTT
.,TRBJ1-5,TRBV12-5,TRBD1,CASGGDRERSGNQPQHF,TGTGCTAGTGGGGGGGACAGGGAAAGAAGTGGCAATCAGCCCCAGCATTTT
.,TRBJ1-1,TRBV19,.,CATRRGRTEAFF,TGTGCCACCAGACGGGGGCGGACTGAAGCTTTCTTT
few,TRBJ1-2,TRBV6-1,TRBD1,CASSESLTGVAGYTF,TGTGCCAGCAGTGAATCCCTCACAGGGGTCGCTGGCTACACCTTC
.,TRBJ1-1,TRBV7-8,.,CASSPTNTEAFF,TGTGCCAGCAGCCCAACGAACACTGAAGCTTTCTTT
.,TRBJ1-5,TRBV7-9,.,CASSPEWVEGNQPQHF,TGTGCCAGCAGCCCCGAGTGGGTGGAGGGCAATCAGCCCCAGCATTTT
.,TRBJ2-1,TRBV4-3,TRBD1,CASSHRGRWNEQFF,TGCGCCAGCAGCCACAGGGGGCGCTGGAATGAGCAGTTCTTC
.,TRBJ2-3,TRBV6-5,.,CASSKTPTDTQYF,TGTGCCAGCAGTAAGACACCCACAGATACGCAGTATTTT
.,TRBJ1-4,TRBV4-3,.,CASSQVFGGGNEKLFF,TGCGCCAGCAGCCAAGTGTTCGGGGGCGGGAATGAAAAACTGTTTTTT
.,TRBJ1-5,TRBV6-7,.,CASISDNGPQHF,TGTGCCAGCATTTCCGATAATGGGCCCCAGCATTTT
.,TRBJ2-7,TRBV7-2,TRBD2,CASSLPPSGYEQYF,TGTGCCAGCAGCTTACCCCCTAGCGGCTACGAGCAGTACTTC
.,TRBJ2-7,TRBV9,TRBD1,CASSGGDRGFYEQYF,TGTGCCAGCAGCGGCGGGGACAGGGGGTTCTACGAGCAGTACTTC
.,TRBJ1-1,TRBV7-8,.,CASSRGAGNTEAFF,TGTGCCAGCAGCCGAGGGGCGGGGAACACTGAAGCTTTCTTT
.,TRBJ2-7,TRBV5-6,TRBD1,CASSFGTASYEQYF,TGTGCCAGCAGCTTCGGGACAGCCTCCTACGAGCAGTACTTC
.,TRBJ2-3,TRBV7-3,TRBD1,CASSEDRGGTDTQYF,TGTGCCAGCAGCGAGGACAGGGGGGGCACAGATACGCAGTATTTT
.,TRBJ1-1,TRBV30,.,CARAGILNTEAFF,TGTGCCCGGGCAGGGATCCTGAACACTGAAGCTTTCTTT
.,TRBJ1-5,TRBV14,.,CASSQVGQKGLSNQPQHF,TGTGCCAGCAGCCAAGTCGGACAGAAGGGGTTGAGCAATCAGCCCCAGCATTTT
.,TRBJ2-7,TRBV4-1,.,CASSQVRGPSYEQYF,TGCGCCAGCAGCCAGGTGAGAGGGCCGTCCTACGAGCAGTACTTC
few,TRBJ1-1,TRBV14,.,CASSPGGALGTEAFF,TGTGCCAGCAGCCCCGGTGGGGCCCTGGGGACTGAAGCTTTCTTT
.,TRBJ2-7,TRBV19,.,CASSKTSSSYEQYF,TGTGCCAGTAGTAAAACTAGCAGCTCCTACGAGCAGTACTTC
.,TRBJ1-6,TRBV9,TRBD1,CASSVRGTGTSPLHF,TGTGCCAGCAGCGTTAGGGGGACAGGGACTTCACCCCTCCACTTT
.,TRBJ1-4,TRBV7-2,TRBD1,CASSPGQGLNEKLFF,TGTGCCAGCAGCCCCGGACAGGGACTTAATGAAAAACTGTTTTTT
once,TRBJ2-1,TRBV10-2,.,CASSETDPKLGEQFF,TGCGCCAGCAGTGAAACGGACCCAAAATTAGGGGAGCAGTTCTTC
once,TRBJ1-1,TRBV28,TRBD1,CASSPQTWTGAFF,TGTGCCAGCAGTCCCCAGACATGGACAGGGGCTTTCTTT
.,TRBJ1-1,TRBV19,TRBD1,CASTNIGTVWNTEAFF,TGTGCCAGTACTAACATCGGGACAGTTTGGAACACTGAAGCTTTCTTT
.,TRBJ1-4,TRBV9,.,CASSYNNEKLFF,TGTGCCAGCAGCTACAATAATGAAAAACTGTTTTTT
.,TRBJ2-1,TRBV5-5,.,CASSLPGDADPESYNEQFF,TGTGCCAGCAGCTTGCCGGGCGACGCCGATCCCGAGAGCTACAATGAGCAGTTCTTC
.,TRBJ1-1,TRBV6-5,.,CASSSLGGVDTEAFF,TGTGCCAGCAGCTCCCTTGGGGGGGTCGACACTGAAGCTTTCTTT
.,TRBJ2-3,TRBV29-1,TRBD2,CSGLGGGSTDTQYF,TGCAGCGGGCTTGGGGGGGGGTCCACAGATACGCAGTATTTT
.,TRBJ2-2,TRBV2,.,CACKGTGPTGELFF,TGTGCCTGCAAGGGGACCGGGCCTACCGGGGAGCTGTTTTTT
.,TRBJ1-5,TRBV6-1,.,CASSESQSGQPQHF,TGTGCCAGCAGTGAAAGTCAGTCCGGGCAGCCCCAGCATTTT
once,TRBJ1-2,TRBV10-3,.,CAISGVYGYTF,TGTGCCATCAGTGGGGTGTATGGCTACACCTTC
.,TRBJ2-7,TRBV15,TRBD2,CATSRGGLAGVSEQYF,TGTGCCACCAGCAGAGGGGGACTAGCGGGAGTAAGCGAGCAGTACTTC
.,TRBJ2-1,TRBV9,TRBD2,CASSGTSGGSYNEQFF,TGTGCCAGCAGCGGTACTAGCGGGGGTTCCTACAATGAGCAGTTCTTC
few,TRBJ1-3,TRBV7-6,.,CASSLQDFLGNTIYF,TGTGCCAGCAGCTTACAGGACTTCTTAGGAAACACCATATATTTT